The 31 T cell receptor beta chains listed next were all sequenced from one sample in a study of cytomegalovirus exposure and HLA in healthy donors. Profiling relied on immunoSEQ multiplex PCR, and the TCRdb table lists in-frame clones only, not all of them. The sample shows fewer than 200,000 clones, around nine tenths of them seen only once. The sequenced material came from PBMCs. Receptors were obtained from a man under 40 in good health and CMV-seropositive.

CDR3 in DNA: TGTGCCAGCAGCAAAAGCGGGATCTCCTACAATGAGCAGTTCTTC. This gives the protein CASSKSGISYNEQFF. The V gene is TRBV7-2, the J gene TRBJ2-1; 7 bases match TRBD2. This CDR3 region has 15 residues. CDR1 and CDR2 from the germline V gene are SGHTA and FQGNSA. The V and J ends lost 5 bases and 0 bases, in that order; junction bases with no gene match: 4. Looking up the rest from reference TRBV7-2 and TRBJ2-1 gives the full variable domain: GAGVSQSPSNKVTEKGKDVELRCDPISGHTALYWYRQSLGQGLEFLIYFQGNSAPDKSGLPSDRFSAERTGGSVSTLTIQRTQQEDSAVYLCASSKSGISYNEQFFGPGTRLTVL.

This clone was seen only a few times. CDR3 sequence (DNA): TGTGCCACCAGCAGAGATTCCAGGGCCGAGCAGTACTTC. This encodes CATSRDSRAEQYF. J is TRBJ2-7 and V is TRBV15; D is possibly TRBD1 (5 bases). CDR1 LNHNV and CDR2 YYDKDF come from the germline V gene (reference sequence). Trimming cost V 0 bases and J 6 bases, with 9 bases left between them. CDR3 length equals 13 residues. Drawing the rest from reference TRBV15 and TRBJ2-7, the complete variable domain is DAMVIQNPRYQVTQFGKPVTLSCSQTLNHNVMYWYQQKSSQAPKLLFHYYDKDFNNEADTPDNFQSRRPNTSFCFLDIRSPGLGDTAMYLCATSRDSRAEQYFGPGTRLTVT.

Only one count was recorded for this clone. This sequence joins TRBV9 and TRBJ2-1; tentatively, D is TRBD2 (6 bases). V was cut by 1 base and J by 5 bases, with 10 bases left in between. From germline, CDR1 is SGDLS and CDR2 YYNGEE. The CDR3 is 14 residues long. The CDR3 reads CASSVQLANNEQFF. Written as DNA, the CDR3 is TGTGCCAGCAGCGTACAACTAGCCAACAATGAGCAGTTCTTC.

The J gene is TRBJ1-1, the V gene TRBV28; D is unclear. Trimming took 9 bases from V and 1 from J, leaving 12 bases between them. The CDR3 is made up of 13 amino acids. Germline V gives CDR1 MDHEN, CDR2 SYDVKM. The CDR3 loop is CASINPRNTEAFF. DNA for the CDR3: TGTGCCAGTATCAACCCAAGGAACACTGAAGCTTTCTTT.

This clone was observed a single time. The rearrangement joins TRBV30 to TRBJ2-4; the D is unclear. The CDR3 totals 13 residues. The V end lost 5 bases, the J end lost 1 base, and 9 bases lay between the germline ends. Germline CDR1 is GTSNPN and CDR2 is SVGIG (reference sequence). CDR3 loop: CAWDRLAKNIQYF. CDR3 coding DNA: TGTGCCTGGGATCGGCTCGCCAAAAACATTCAGTACTTC. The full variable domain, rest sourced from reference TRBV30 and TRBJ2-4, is SQTIHQWPATLVQPVGSPLSLECTVEGTSNPNLYWYRQAAGRGLQLLFYSVGIGQISSEVPQNLSASRPQDRQFILSSKKLLLSDSGFYLCAWDRLAKNIQYFGAGTRLSVL.

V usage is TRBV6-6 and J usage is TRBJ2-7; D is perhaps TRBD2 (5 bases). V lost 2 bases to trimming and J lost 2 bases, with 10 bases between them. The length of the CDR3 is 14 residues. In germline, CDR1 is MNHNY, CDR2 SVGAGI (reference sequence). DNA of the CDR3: TGTGCCAGCAGTTACGGAGGCGCCCCCTACGAGCAGTACTTC. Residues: CASSYGGAPYEQYF.

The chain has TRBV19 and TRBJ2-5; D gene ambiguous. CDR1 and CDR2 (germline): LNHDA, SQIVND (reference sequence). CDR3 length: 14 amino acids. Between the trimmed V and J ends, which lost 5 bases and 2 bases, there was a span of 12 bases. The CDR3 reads CASSGPPLQETQYF. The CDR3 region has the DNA TGTGCCAGTAGTGGCCCCCCTCTGCAAGAGACCCAGTACTTC. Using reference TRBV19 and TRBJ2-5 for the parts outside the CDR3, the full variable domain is DGGITQSPKYLFRKEGQNVTLSCEQNLNHDAMYWYRQDPGQGLRLIYYSQIVNDFQKGDIAEGYSVSREKKESFPLTVTSAQKNPTAFYLCASSGPPLQETQYFGPGTRLLVL.

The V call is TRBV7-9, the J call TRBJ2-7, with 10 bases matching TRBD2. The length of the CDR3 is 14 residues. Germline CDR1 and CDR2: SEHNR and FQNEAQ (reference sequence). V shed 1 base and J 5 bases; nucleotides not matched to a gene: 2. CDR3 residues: CASSLVLAGDEQYF. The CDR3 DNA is TGTGCCAGCAGCTTAGTTCTAGCGGGGGACGAGCAGTACTTC.

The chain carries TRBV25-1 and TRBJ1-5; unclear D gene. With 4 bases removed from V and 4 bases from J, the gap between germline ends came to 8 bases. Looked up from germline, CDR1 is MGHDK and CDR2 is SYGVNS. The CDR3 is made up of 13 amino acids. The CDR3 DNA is TGTGCCAGCAGTGGAGTGGGTAATCAGCCCCAGCATTTT. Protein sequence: CASSGVGNQPQHF.

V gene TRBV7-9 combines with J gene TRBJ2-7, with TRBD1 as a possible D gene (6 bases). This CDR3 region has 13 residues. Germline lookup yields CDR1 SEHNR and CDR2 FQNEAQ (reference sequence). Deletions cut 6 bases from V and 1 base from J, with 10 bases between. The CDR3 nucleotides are TGTGCCAGCAGACCAGGACAGTCCTACGAGCAGTACTTC. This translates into CASRPGQSYEQYF.

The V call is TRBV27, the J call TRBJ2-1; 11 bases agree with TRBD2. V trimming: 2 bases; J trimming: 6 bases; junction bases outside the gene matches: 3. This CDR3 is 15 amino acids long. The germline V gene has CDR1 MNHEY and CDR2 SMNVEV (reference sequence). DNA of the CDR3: TGTGCCAGCAGTTTAATAGCGGGGGGGGGCAATGAGCAGTTCTTC. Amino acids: CASSLIAGGGNEQFF.

This CDR3 reads CASSLEGREDGYTF. Here the CDR3 DNA reads TGCGCCAGCAGCTTGGAGGGGAGGGAGGATGGCTACACCTTC. This chain links TRBV5-1 with TRBJ1-2, with D perhaps matching TRBD1 (5 bases). This CDR3 is 14 amino acids long. Germline CDR1 and CDR2: SGHRS and YFSETQ. Trimming stripped 0 bases from V and 6 bases from J, with 12 bases between.

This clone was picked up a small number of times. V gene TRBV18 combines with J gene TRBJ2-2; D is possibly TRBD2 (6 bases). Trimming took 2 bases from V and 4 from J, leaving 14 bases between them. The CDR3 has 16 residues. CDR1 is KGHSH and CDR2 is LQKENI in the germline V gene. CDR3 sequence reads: CASSPSGGKSTGELFF. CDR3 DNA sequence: TGTGCCAGCTCACCATCAGGCGGGAAGAGCACCGGGGAGCTGTTTTTT.

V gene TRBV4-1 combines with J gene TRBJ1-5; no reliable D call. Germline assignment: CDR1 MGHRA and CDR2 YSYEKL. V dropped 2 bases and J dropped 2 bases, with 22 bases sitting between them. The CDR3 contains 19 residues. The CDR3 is CASSQPTGPRWTGNQPQHF. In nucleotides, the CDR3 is TGCGCCAGCAGCCAACCAACGGGTCCTCGATGGACCGGCAATCAGCCCCAGCATTTT.

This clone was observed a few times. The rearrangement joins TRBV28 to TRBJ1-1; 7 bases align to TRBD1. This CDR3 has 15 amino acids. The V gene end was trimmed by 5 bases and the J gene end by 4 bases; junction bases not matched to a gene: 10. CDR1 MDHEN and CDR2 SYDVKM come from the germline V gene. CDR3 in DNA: TGTGCCAGCAGTCTTTTACAGGGGTCTAGCACTGAAGCTTTCTTT. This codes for CASSLLQGSSTEAFF.

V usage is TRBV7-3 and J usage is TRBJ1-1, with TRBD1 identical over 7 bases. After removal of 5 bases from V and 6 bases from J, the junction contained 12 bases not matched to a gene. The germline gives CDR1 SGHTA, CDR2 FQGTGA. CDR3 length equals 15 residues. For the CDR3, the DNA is TGTGCCAGCAGCCAGGGACAGCTCGCGGTCTCTGAAGCTTTCTTT. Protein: CASSQGQLAVSEAFF.

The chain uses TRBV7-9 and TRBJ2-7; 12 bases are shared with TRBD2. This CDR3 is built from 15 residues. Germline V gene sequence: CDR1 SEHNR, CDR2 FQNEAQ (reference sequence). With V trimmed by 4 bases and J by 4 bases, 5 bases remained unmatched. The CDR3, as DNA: TGTGCCAGCAGCTCTAGCGGGGGGGCAGGGTACGAGCAGTACTTC. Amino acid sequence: CASSSSGGAGYEQYF.

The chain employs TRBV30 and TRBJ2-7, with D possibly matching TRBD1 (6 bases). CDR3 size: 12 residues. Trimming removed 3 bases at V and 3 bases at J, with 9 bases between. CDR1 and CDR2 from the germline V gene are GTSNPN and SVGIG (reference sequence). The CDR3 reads CAWSKGGYEQYF. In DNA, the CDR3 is TGTGCCTGGAGCAAAGGGGGCTACGAGCAGTACTTC.

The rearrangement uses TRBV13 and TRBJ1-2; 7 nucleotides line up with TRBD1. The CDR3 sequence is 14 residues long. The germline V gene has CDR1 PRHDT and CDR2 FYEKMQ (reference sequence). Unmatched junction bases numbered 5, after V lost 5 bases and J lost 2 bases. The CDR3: CASSRGDSNYGYTF. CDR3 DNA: TGTGCCAGCAGCAGAGGGGACAGCAACTATGGCTACACCTTC.

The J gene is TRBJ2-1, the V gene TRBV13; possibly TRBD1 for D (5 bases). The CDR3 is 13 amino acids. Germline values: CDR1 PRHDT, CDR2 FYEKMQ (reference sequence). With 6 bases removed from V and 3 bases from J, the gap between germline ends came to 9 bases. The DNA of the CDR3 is TGTGCCAGCAGTTCCGACAGCTACAATGAGCAGTTCTTC. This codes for CASSSDSYNEQFF. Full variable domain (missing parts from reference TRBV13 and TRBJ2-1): AAGVIQSPRHLIKEKRETATLKCYPIPRHDTVYWYQQGPGQDPQFLISFYEKMQSDKGSIPDRFSAQQFSDYHSELNMSSLELGDSALYFCASSSDSYNEQFFGPGTRLTVL.

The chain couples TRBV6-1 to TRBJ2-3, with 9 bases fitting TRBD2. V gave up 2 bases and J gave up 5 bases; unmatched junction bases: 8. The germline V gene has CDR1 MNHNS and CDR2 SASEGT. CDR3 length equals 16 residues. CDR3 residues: CASSEYAGGLGDTQYF. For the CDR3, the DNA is TGTGCCAGCAGTGAATATGCGGGAGGGCTGGGAGATACGCAGTATTTT.

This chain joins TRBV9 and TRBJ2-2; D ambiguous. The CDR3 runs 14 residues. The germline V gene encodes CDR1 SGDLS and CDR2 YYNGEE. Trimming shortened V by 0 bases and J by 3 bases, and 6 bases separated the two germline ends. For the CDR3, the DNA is TGTGCCAGCAGCGTAGACACGTACACCGGGGAGCTGTTTTTT. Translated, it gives CASSVDTYTGELFF.

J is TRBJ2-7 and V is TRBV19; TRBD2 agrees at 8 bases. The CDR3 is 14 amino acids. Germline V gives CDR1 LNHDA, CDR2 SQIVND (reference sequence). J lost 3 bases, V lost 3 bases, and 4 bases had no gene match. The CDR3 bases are TGTGCCAGTAGTATGGGGACTAGTTTCTACGAGCAGTACTTC. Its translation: CASSMGTSFYEQYF. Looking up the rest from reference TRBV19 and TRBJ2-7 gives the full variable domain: DGGITQSPKYLFRKEGQNVTLSCEQNLNHDAMYWYRQDPGQGLRLIYYSQIVNDFQKGDIAEGYSVSREKKESFPLTVTSAQKNPTAFYLCASSMGTSFYEQYFGPGTRLTVT.

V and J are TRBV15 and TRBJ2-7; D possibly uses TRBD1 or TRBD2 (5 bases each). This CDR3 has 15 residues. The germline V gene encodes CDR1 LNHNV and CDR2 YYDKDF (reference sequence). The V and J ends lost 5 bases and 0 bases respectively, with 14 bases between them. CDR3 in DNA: TGTGCCACCAGCTACCGGGACGGCCTCTCCTACGAGCAGTACTTC. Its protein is CATSYRDGLSYEQYF.

CDR3 amino acids: CASRQSGTGGSGKDYEQYF. CDR3 DNA sequence: TGCGCCAGCAGGCAATCCGGGACAGGGGGTAGCGGGAAGGACTACGAGCAGTACTTC. J is TRBJ2-7 and V is TRBV5-1; TRBD1 agrees at 11 bases. The CDR3 sequence is 19 residues long. Germline CDR1 SGHRS, CDR2 YFSETQ. J was trimmed by 3 bases and V by 5 bases; bases with no gene match: 19.

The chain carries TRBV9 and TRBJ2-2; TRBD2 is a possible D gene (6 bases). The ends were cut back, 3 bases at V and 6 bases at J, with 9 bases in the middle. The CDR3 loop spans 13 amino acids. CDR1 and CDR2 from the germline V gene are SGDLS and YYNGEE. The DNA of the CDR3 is TGTGCCAGCAGCGGACTAGATCCCGGGGAGCTGTTTTTT. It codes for CASSGLDPGELFF.

The CDR3 DNA is TGTGCCAGCAGTGGAAACAGGCCCTCCTACGAGCAGTACTTC. This encodes CASSGNRPSYEQYF. The chain couples TRBV6-1 to TRBJ2-7, with a possible D match to TRBD1 (5 bases). The V end was cut by 4 bases, the J end by 0 bases, with 10 bases between. The CDR3 has 14 amino acids. In germline, CDR1 is MNHNS, CDR2 SASEGT.

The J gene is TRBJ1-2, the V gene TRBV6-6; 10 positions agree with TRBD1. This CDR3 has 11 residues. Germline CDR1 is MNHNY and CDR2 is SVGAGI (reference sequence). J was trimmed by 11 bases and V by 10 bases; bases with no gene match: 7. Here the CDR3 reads CANVDRGRYTF. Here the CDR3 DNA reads TGTGCCAACGTGGACAGGGGGAGATACACCTTC.

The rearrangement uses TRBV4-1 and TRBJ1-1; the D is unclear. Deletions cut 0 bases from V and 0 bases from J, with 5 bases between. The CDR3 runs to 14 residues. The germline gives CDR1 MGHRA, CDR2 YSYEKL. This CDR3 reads CASSQEKVNTEAFF. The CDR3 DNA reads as TGCGCCAGCAGCCAAGAAAAAGTGAACACTGAAGCTTTCTTT.

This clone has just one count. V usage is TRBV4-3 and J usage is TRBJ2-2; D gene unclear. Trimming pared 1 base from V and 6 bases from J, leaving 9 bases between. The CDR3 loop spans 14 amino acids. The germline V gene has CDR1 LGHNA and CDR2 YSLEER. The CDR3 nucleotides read TGCGCCAGCAGCCAAGTTCGCATAGCCGGGGAGCTGTTTTTT. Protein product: CASSQVRIAGELFF.

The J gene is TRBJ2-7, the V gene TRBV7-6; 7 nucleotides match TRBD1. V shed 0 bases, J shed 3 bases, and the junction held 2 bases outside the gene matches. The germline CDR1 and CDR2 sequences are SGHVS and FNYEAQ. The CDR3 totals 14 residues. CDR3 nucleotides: TGTGCCAGCAGCTTAGCGGACAGGTTCTACGAGCAGTACTTC. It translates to CASSLADRFYEQYF. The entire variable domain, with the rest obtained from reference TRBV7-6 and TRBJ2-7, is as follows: GAGVSQSPRYKVTKRGQDVALRCDPISGHVSLYWYRQALGQGPEFLTYFNYEAQQDKSGLPNDRFSAERPEGSISTLTIQRTEQRDSAMYRCASSLADRFYEQYFGPGTRLTVT.